These T cell receptor beta chains were read from a single sample in a study of cytomegalovirus exposure and HLA in healthy donors. The assay was immunoSEQ multiplex PCR, and TCRdb's table has in-frame clones only and misses some. Of roughly 160,000 clones in the sample, around 83% were seen once. The sample was PBMCs. Source of these receptors: a male donor in good health and CMV-seropositive. CDR3s include the opening cysteine and the closing phenylalanine or tryptophan. D genes are given only for firm matches. Some rows have no size entry. The others give once, few or many, or a class for an expanded clone.

j_gene | d_gene | v_gene | abundance | CDR3nt | CDR3aa
TRBJ1-1 | TRBD1 | TRBV6-5 | - | TGTGCCAGCAGCAAATGGACAGGGGAAGGGACTGAAGCTTTCTTT | CASSKWTGEGTEAFF
TRBJ2-1 | TRBD2 | TRBV7-9 | - | TGTGCCAGCAGCCCGAAGGTGGCTAGCGGGAGGTTCTCCTACAATGAGCAGTTCTTC | CASSPKVASGRFSYNEQFF
TRBJ2-5 | - | TRBV27 | - | TGTGCCAGCAGTTTGATCTCAGGGATGGGGCAAGAGACCCAGTACTTC | CASSLISGMGQETQYF
TRBJ2-7 | TRBD2 | TRBV4-3 | - | TGCGCCAGCAGCCAAGACGGACTAGCCTACGAGCAGTACTTC | CASSQDGLAYEQYF
TRBJ2-5 | TRBD2 | TRBV30 | - | TGTGCCTGGAGTGTACAAGCGGGGGGGGCGACCCAGTACTTC | CAWSVQAGGATQYF
TRBJ2-1 | - | TRBV27 | once | TGTGCCAGCAGTTTAGACACTAGCTCCTACAATGAGCAGTTCTTC | CASSLDTSSYNEQFF
TRBJ2-2 | TRBD2 | TRBV18 | - | TGTGCCAGCTCACCACCAGGACTAGCGGGGGGAATCCACGGGGAGCTGTTTTTT | CASSPPGLAGGIHGELFF
TRBJ1-5 | TRBD1 | TRBV27 | - | TGTGCCAGCAGTATCCAGACAGGGTGGCAGCCCCAGCATTTT | CASSIQTGWQPQHF
TRBJ1-1 | - | TRBV19 | - | TGTGCCAGTAGTATAGCTGGGAGACCCATGAACACTGAAGCTTTCTTT | CASSIAGRPMNTEAFF
TRBJ1-2 | - | TRBV27 | - | TGTGCCAGCAGCCCAGACAGACGGTTCAACTATGGCTACACCTTC | CASSPDRRFNYGYTF
TRBJ1-4 | - | TRBV19 | - | TGTGCCAGTAGTAATACCCTCCGTGGGGCCCTTCGTGAAAAACTGTTTTTT | CASSNTLRGALREKLFF
TRBJ1-5 | - | TRBV7-9 | - | TGTGCCAGCAGCCCCCGTCGCGGTCAGCCCCAGCATTTT | CASSPRRGQPQHF
TRBJ1-2 | TRBD1 | TRBV4-1 | - | TGCGCCAGCAGCCATCAGGACAGGGGCGATTTCTCCACCTTC | CASSHQDRGDFSTF
TRBJ2-2 | - | TRBV7-2 | - | TGTGCCAGCAGCCAGCGGGCGATTAACACCGGGGAGCTGTTTTTT | CASSQRAINTGELFF
TRBJ2-3 | TRBD2 | TRBV7-9 | - | TGTGCCAGCAGCTCCGGGACTAGCGGCAAGAGAGATACGCAGTATTTT | CASSSGTSGKRDTQYF
TRBJ2-1 | TRBD2 | TRBV11-2 | - | TGTGCCAGCAGCTTAGCCAGCGGGAGTCTATACAATGAGCAGTTCTTC | CASSLASGSLYNEQFF
TRBJ1-2 | - | TRBV19 | - | TGTGCCAGTAGTACCGCAGGGTCTCGCTATGGCTACACCTTC | CASSTAGSRYGYTF
TRBJ2-5 | TRBD2 | TRBV18 | - | TGTGCCAGCTCATCGACTAGCGGGGCCCAAGAGACCCAGTACTTC | CASSSTSGAQETQYF
TRBJ1-2 | - | TRBV6-1 | - | TGTGCCAGCAGTGAAGCGGGGGCAGGGAGAAACTATGGCTACACCTTC | CASSEAGAGRNYGYTF
TRBJ2-1 | - | TRBV5-6 | - | TGTGCCAGCAGCCGGGACTTTTACAATGAGCAGTTCTTC | CASSRDFYNEQFF
TRBJ2-1 | TRBD2 | TRBV10-2 | - | TGCGCCAGCAAGCTAGCGGGAGATCTCAATGAGCAGTTCTTC | CASKLAGDLNEQFF
TRBJ1-1 | - | TRBV11-2 | - | TGTGCCAGCAGCTTAGTCCGGGTAGGAGAAGCTTTCTTT | CASSLVRVGEAFF
TRBJ1-1 | - | TRBV18 | - | TGTGCCAGCTCTATCAAGACAGTCCAAGACACTGAAGCCTTCTTT | CASSIKTVQDTEAFF
TRBJ2-7 | TRBD2 | TRBV30 | - | TGTGCCTGGAGTGCCGGGAGGCGCTCCTACGAGCAGTACTTC | CAWSAGRRSYEQYF
TRBJ2-3 | TRBD2 | TRBV11-2 | few | TGTGCCAGCAGCTCTTGGACTAGCGGGGGGGCAGATACGCAGTATTTT | CASSSWTSGGADTQYF
TRBJ2-7 | TRBD1 | TRBV28 | - | TGTGCCAGCAACCCGACAGGGGGGGACTACGAGCAGTACTTC | CASNPTGGDYEQYF
TRBJ2-3 | - | TRBV6-5 | - | TGTGCCAGCAGTCGGGACTCTCCTTACACAGATACGCAGTATTTT | CASSRDSPYTDTQYF
TRBJ2-5 | TRBD1 | TRBV6-1 | - | TGTGCCAGCAGTAAATCGAGGACAGGTAGGGCCCAGTACTTC | CASSKSRTGRAQYF
TRBJ1-5 | TRBD1 | TRBV19 | - | TGTGCCAGTTCCAGAGGGGGCGACAGTCAGCCCCAGCATTTT | CASSRGGDSQPQHF
TRBJ2-2 | TRBD1 | TRBV6-6 | - | TGTGCCAGCAGTTACTTCGGGACAGATAACACCGGGGAGCTGTTTTTT | CASSYFGTDNTGELFF
TRBJ2-1 | TRBD1 | TRBV2 | - | TGTGCCAGCACCACCGACAGGACAGGGGGCTACAATGAGCAGTTCTTC | CASTTDRTGGYNEQFF
TRBJ2-6 | - | TRBV5-4 | few | TGTGCCAGCAGCTTTAAGCTCTCTGGGGCCAACGGCCTGACTTTC | CASSFKLSGANGLTF
TRBJ2-3 | - | TRBV30 | - | TGTGCCTGGAGTGTGGGTACAGCCACAGATACGCAGTATTTT | CAWSVGTATDTQYF
TRBJ1-4 | - | TRBV5-6 | - | TGTGCCAGCAGCTTGTGGGGGGGATCAACTAATGAAAAACTGTTTTTT | CASSLWGGSTNEKLFF
TRBJ2-1 | TRBD2 | TRBV15 | - | TGTGCCACCAGCAGAGATCTGACTAGCGGGGGGGAGCAGTTCTTC | CATSRDLTSGGEQFF
TRBJ2-7 | - | TRBV7-2 | - | TGTGCCAGCAGCTCCGGACAGTTCTCCTACGAGCAGTACTTC | CASSSGQFSYEQYF